This TCR beta chain originates from a study of blood T cell repertoires in COVID-19. Per the study methods: Reference gene primer amplification yielded estimated nucleated cell counts. Produced via immunoSEQ multiplex PCR; TCRdb's table is partial and in-frame only. V, J and clone size reflect that table, while D and trimming were determined from the DNA. The sample yields 230,000 or so clones, roughly nine tenths seen once. The source is a woman aged 40 to 50 who had recovered from COVID-19. The material sequenced was peripheral blood.

CDR3 DNA: TGTGCCAGCAGCCCGACAGGGACTGGGGCCAACGTCCTGACTTTC. Its translation: CASSPTGTGANVLTF. V usage is TRBV9 and J usage is TRBJ2-6; TRBD1 matches at 7 bases. The CDR3 has 15 amino acids. J was trimmed by 2 bases and V by 4 bases; bases with no gene match: 3. Germline assignment: CDR1 SGDLS and CDR2 YYNGEE.